This section outlines one TCR beta chain sequence together with its context. This entry comes from a study of CD8 T cells in Susac syndrome. The germline V gene has CDR1 SGHVS and CDR2 FQNEAQ. This CDR3 region has 15 residues. Trimming cost V 5 bases and J 0 bases; bases outside gene matches: 6. RNA totalling roughly 0.5 to 1 ug underwent reverse transcription with random hexamers. TCRdb reprocessed the immunoSEQ multiplex PCR reads via MiXCR and lists one record per CDR3 protein. The repertoire consists of around 170,000 distinct CDR3 sequences, with almost 96% occurring once and the leading ten covering 0.098%.

The chain is built from TRBV7-8 and TRBJ2-5; 7 bases line up with TRBD1. The sequence derives from a human donor with Susac syndrome. The sequencing sample was made of CD4+ T cells from PBMCs. The CDR3 loop reads CASSAGTAYQETQYF. The CDR3 DNA is TGTGCCAGCAGCGCCGGGACAGCGTACCAAGAGACCCAGTACTTC.